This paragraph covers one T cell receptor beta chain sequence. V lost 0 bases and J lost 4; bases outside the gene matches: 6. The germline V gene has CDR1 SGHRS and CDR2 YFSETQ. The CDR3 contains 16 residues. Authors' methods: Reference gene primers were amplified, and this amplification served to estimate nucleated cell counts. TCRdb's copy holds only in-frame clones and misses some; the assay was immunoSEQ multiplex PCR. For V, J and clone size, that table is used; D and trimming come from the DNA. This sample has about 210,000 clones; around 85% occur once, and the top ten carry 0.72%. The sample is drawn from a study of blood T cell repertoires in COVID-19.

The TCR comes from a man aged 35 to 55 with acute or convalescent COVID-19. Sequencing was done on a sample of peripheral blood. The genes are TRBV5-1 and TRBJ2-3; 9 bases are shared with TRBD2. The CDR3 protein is CASSLVAGGPSDTQYF. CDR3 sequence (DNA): TGCGCCAGCAGCTTGGTTGCGGGAGGGCCCTCAGATACGCAGTATTTT.